The T cell receptor beta chain under discussion was sequenced for a study of neurological immune-mediated disorders. By 5'RACE with 10-nucleotide random UMIs, the cDNA was made. TCRdb independently ran MiXCR on the 5' RACE reads; one entry per CDR3 protein. The sample lists about 27,000 distinct CDR3 sequences, around 20% occurring once. This clonotype was found many times. Its target is not known. Study findings and constraints: None of the CDR3 amino acid sequences in expanded clones turned up in more than one subject, which points to private repertoires in all groups.

The receptor was derived from a woman aged 60-70 years in good health. Sequenced sample: PBMCs.

This chain's CDR3 is CASSLGNTGELFF. In DNA, the CDR3 is TGCGCCAGCAGCTTGGGCAACACCGGGGAGCTGTTTTTT. V usage is TRBV5-1 and J usage is TRBJ2-2, with D uncertain. This CDR3 comprises 13 residues. Deletions cut 0 bases from V and 2 bases from J, with 2 bases between. From germline, CDR1 is SGHRS and CDR2 YFSETQ.